This T cell receptor beta chain was sequenced during a study of cytomegalovirus exposure and HLA in healthy donors (dated 2017 in TCRdb). Study-level background: According to an earlier analysis of 587 of the donors, about 190 million T cells yielded 120 million or so unique TCR beta sequences and about 300 Gb of sequence data. An early release that covered roughly 600 HLA-typed donors contained around 330 gigabases of sequencing data and 65 million to 100 million unique TCR sequences. The genetic ancestry cluster associated with self-reported Caucasian donors included roughly four fifths of the 398 genotyped donors. The aim of the study was to test whether cataloging public T cell receptors could identify signatures of past pathogen exposure. The T cell repertoires of under 700 subjects were profiled by immunosequencing and related to cytomegalovirus serostatus. Besides the first cohort of approximately 710 subjects, a separate validation cohort made up of 120 different subjects was used. To predict cytomegalovirus infection status, the study brought together high-throughput TCR immunosequencing, statistical association of individual TCRs with disease status, and machine learning. A later analysis re-examined previously published TCR beta repertoires from about 700 donors and added high-resolution HLA genotyping to investigate patterns of TCR occurrence. The later analysis used no new phenotypic data to find candidate immune exposures, relying instead on TCR beta sequences and their occurrence across donors. To decide whether each TCR beta V gene segment behaved as functional or pseudogenic, an earlier analysis of some 570 of the donors relied on high-throughput TCR beta sequencing. Donor age, sex, ethnicity and CMV serostatus were compiled alongside the repertoire data. Genome-wide SNP genotypes for about 65% of the 666 donors were used in a later genetic analysis, which treated that subset as a discovery cohort. All discovery cohort repertoires had been generated on a single sequencing platform. Class I and class II HLA loci were covered by the typing at four-digit resolution. The number of donors typed differed by locus, with 629-630 for A, B, C, DRB1 and DQB1, roughly 520 for DQA1, about 610 for DPA1, and under 490 for DPB1. Several DR-DQ haplotypes were handled as single units for association and clustering, since linkage in the cohort was strong. On average, 235,054 unique TCR beta nucleotide sequences were sequenced per donor among about 400 genotyped donors of the cohort, with 15% to 20% of those sequences being non-productive.

Overall study results and their limits: In an earlier analysis of around 600 of the donors, most TCR beta V segments were observed in productive rearrangements about 87% or about 30% of the time, broadly matching IMGT annotations. Strong co-occurrence of HLA alleles, especially DR and DQ, made assigning TCR associations to individual alleles difficult. Compared with equally common non-associated chains, HLA-associated TCR beta chains in a later analysis were more clonally expanded and had lower generation probabilities. A few of the identified cytomegalovirus-associated TCR beta chains were confirmed in vitro to be specific for cytomegalovirus antigens. A later genetic analysis associated a missense DCLRE1C variant with V-gene and J-gene trimming of TCR beta chains, and an independent cohort replicated the association. Because counts were too low, more than 15 rarely observed V segments, including chromosome 9 orphons, were excluded from the earlier analysis of some 590 of the donors. A group of highly shared sequence variants was considered likely to be a technical artifact of the sequencing pipeline. Because some donors lacked HLA typing at each locus, the association tests relied only on the typed subset. Only TCR beta chains were sequenced in this cohort, and the absence of alpha or paired-chain data limited detectable features. A further reported finding was that TCR beta sequences accurately predicted the HLA-A and HLA-B alleles for most subjects in the first cohort. While some public TCRs were present in many individuals, most TCR sequences turned up only very rarely across donors. In a later analysis, most CMV-associated TCR beta chains were found to appear HLA-restricted, with HLA associations seemingly driven largely by CMV exposure. According to the authors, the approach could potentially be generalized to other disease states and immunological phenotypes. According to a later analysis, TCR association rates differed among HLA loci, with DRB1 alleles showing the most associated TCRs and HLA-C alleles showing the fewest. For the cohort, immune exposure information was limited to CMV serostatus. A total of roughly 160 TCR beta chains were listed by the study as associated with cytomegalovirus. The presence/absence analyses assumed that sequencing depth was roughly uniform across donors, and that assumption may not be true. Some IMGT-functional V segments, including TRBV6-2 and TRBV6-3, could not be told apart with the 87-base-pair reads, so those segments were excluded. A later analysis associated about 17,000 TCR beta sequences with specific HLA alleles at a false discovery rate of 0.05. In a later genetic analysis, fewer N-insertions in productive TCRs were reported among donors in an Asian-associated ancestry cluster than the roughly 640-donor mean. In a later analysis, several top co-occurrence clusters were reported to appear linked to parvovirus B19, influenza, CMV and Epstein-Barr virus. The classifier was reported to diagnose cytomegalovirus status with high specificity and sensitivity in both the original and validation cohorts. Correlated functional status among segregating V segments might reflect linkage disequilibrium, but an unknown experimental factor could not be ruled out.

The cohort was made up of around 720 healthy bone marrow donors. All cohort members were sampled while nominally healthy, although unrecorded immune exposures were likely present. The donor was CMV seronegative and belonged to the group of approximately 320 seronegative cohort members. A peripheral blood sample was provided by each donor, and peripheral blood mononuclear cells were used for TCR beta sequencing. The Qiagen DNeasy Blood Extraction Kit was used to extract genomic DNA from the blood cell samples. This clone showed up just a few times. Its antigen is not yet known. No clone much larger than this one lies a single base away; base qualities are absent. The germline V gene (reference sequence) provides CDR1 SGHKS and CDR2 YYEKEE. Deletion took 2 bases off V and 2 bases off J, with a span of 13 bases between the germline ends. The CDR3 runs 16 residues from the cysteine to the phenylalanine. Solely the CDR3 DNA is kept, with 48 bases framed from the first base.

The library was built by means of the immunoSEQ multiplex PCR assay. The multiplex PCR relied on a mix of 60 forward primers for TCR Vbeta segments and 13 reverse primers for TCR Jbeta segments. The CDR3 region of rearranged TCR beta genes was amplified from genomic DNA with a multiplex PCR assay. The Illumina HiSeq System was used to sequence the amplified TCR beta libraries as 87-base-pair reads. In the paper's pipeline: A later analysis counted about 82 million unique TCR beta chains across the 550 to 800 repertoires, and some 11 million of these chains were shared by at least two donors. Raw reads were error-corrected and collapsed into unique sequences with a nearest-neighbor algorithm that merged closely related sequences to remove PCR and sequencing errors. Alignment of CDR3 sequences to IMGT reference sequences was used to assign V, D and J gene segments. For a sequence to be retained, a match of at least six nucleotides to both a V gene segment and a J gene segment was required. Rearrangements were called productive when the CDR3 lacked stop codons and stayed in frame with V and J; all others were non-productive. CDR3 was defined according to IMGT convention as the region running from the second conserved V-encoded cysteine to the conserved J-encoded phenylalanine. Sequences without an unambiguous match to a single V gene segment were excluded from the earlier analysis of approximately 560 of the donors. In an earlier analysis of 587 of the donors, a V segment was called functional when productive rearrangements were above 56.7%, and segregating when the standard deviation between donors exceeded 5%. A statistical classification framework was built for diagnosing cytomegalovirus status from the catalog of TCR beta chain sequences. In a later analysis, TCR nucleotide sequences were compared against IMGT/GENE-DB human TR gene sequences so that V and J genes could be assigned. A later analysis assigned CDR3 sequences and most-parsimonious VDJ recombination scenarios with the TCRdist pipeline. In a later analysis, each TCR beta chain was defined by its CDR3 amino acid sequence together with its V-gene family, and reads without a unique V-gene family were excluded. As a way to deal with suspected cross-contamination and a sequencing artifact, a later analysis dropped 500 to 700 nucleotide sequences that were highly shared and had low generation probability. In a later analysis, a clonal expansion index for each public chain was calculated from normalized within-repertoire ranks of inferred template counts. A later analysis computed generation probabilities with a VDJ recombination model fitted to out-of-frame rearrangements, and checked the results against IGoR. In a later analysis, TCR-TCR, TCR-HLA and TCR-CMV co-occurrence was scored with hypergeometric tests, and a repertoire-size bias correction was applied to TCR pairs. A later analysis estimated false discovery rates by permuting HLA or CMV assignments 20 times. In a later analysis, co-occurring TCRs were grouped using DBSCAN, and TCRdist sequence similarity was added for clustering within HLA-allele-positive subsets. For co-occurrence clustering, repertoires with fewer than 30,000 or more than 120,000 public chains were excluded, along with 4 to 6 repertoires with anomalous nucleotide sharing. TCRdb stores this immuneACCESS table with in-frame sequences only. Part of the clones is absent; in the studies checked, under half of the shortfall reflects unresolved V genes, and no reason is known for the rest. V, J and clone size derive from that table, while D and trimming were established from the DNA sequence. A total of roughly 120,000 clones appear in this sample, 8.5% to 10% of them only once. The leading ten clones occupy 2.5% to 3.5% of the sample.

This receptor chain uses TRBV5-5 and TRBJ1-4, with TRBD1 as a weak D call on 6 bases. This clonotype originated in a man aged 25-45 years in good health and CMV-seronegative. The sample comprised PBMCs. DNA sequence: TGTGCCAGCAGCTTCCAGGGGCTGGGTACTAATGAAAAACTGTTTTTT. It translates to CASSFQGLGTNEKLFF.